These 26 T cell receptor beta chains were sequenced from one sample in a study of identical twins. One entry per CDR3 protein results from TCRdb running MiXCR on the 5' RACE reads. The data hold about 100,000 distinct CDR3 sequences, with 5.9% observed a single time. Sequenced: memory T cells sorted from blood. These TCRs come from a woman aged 50 to 60 in good health.

This clonotype showed up many times. The rearrangement joins TRBV29-1 to TRBJ2-1, with D unclear. The V gene's germline CDR1 is SQVTM and CDR2 ANQGSEA. The CDR3 length is 10 residues. V was shortened by 7 bases and J by 9 bases, with 10 bases between the two germline ends. This CDR3 reads CSAQQGEQFF. The CDR3 nucleotides read TGCAGCGCCCAGCAAGGTGAGCAGTTCTTC.

This clonotype was seen many times. The V call is TRBV29-1, the J call TRBJ1-4; 9 bases fit TRBD1. V was clipped by 7 bases and J by 4 bases; unmatched bases: 4. The CDR3 is made up of 13 amino acids. Germline values: CDR1 SQVTM, CDR2 ANQGSEA. CDR3 coding DNA: TGCAGCGGCCGACAGGGGGGTAATGAAAAACTGTTTTTT. It is translated as CSGRQGGNEKLFF.

This clonotype has at least ten counts. The gene calls are TRBV4-1 and TRBJ2-1; 9 bases are shared with TRBD1. After removal of 4 bases from V and 8 bases from J, the junction contained 9 bases not matched to a gene. The CDR3 consists of 15 residues. Germline values: CDR1 MGHRA, CDR2 YSYEKL. CDR3 region: CASSLPGQGPHEQFF. DNA for the CDR3: TGCGCCAGCAGCCTTCCGGGACAGGGCCCCCATGAGCAGTTCTTC.

The chain employs TRBV20-1 and TRBJ2-5; D remains ambiguous. The CDR3 is 12 amino acids. V was trimmed by 5 bases and J by 1 base, leaving 8 bases between them. Per the germline V gene, CDR1 is DFQATT and CDR2 is SNEGSKA (reference sequence). The CDR3 loop reads CSAQILQETQYF. In nucleotides, the CDR3 is TGCAGTGCTCAGATCCTCCAAGAGACCCAGTACTTC.

About this clonotype: This may come from a read error, since a much larger clone is one base off. The CDR3 sequence: CASRADEESYEQYF. The CDR3 DNA follows: TGTGCCAGCAGAGCCGACGAGGAGTCCTACGAGCAGTACTTC. This chain joins TRBV2 and TRBJ2-7; no definite D call. Germline V gene sequence: CDR1 SNHLY, CDR2 FYNNEI. V lost 6 bases and J lost 1, with 13 bases in between. The CDR3 covers 14 residues. The full variable domain, completed using reference TRBV2 and TRBJ2-7, is EPEVTQTPSHQVTQMGQEVILRCVPISNHLYFYWYRQILGQKVEFLVSFYNNEISEKSEIFDDQFSVERPDGSNFTLKIRSTKLEDSAMYFCASRADEESYEQYFGPGTRLTVT.

This clonotype was picked up many times. This chain links TRBV20-1 with TRBJ1-1; D gene unclear. Germline V gene data show CDR1 as DFQATT and CDR2 as SNEGSKA (reference sequence). This CDR3 is built from 14 residues. The V gene lost 5 bases and the J gene lost 1 base, with 14 bases spanning the gap. The CDR3 nucleotides are TGCAGTGCTTTCCTTAGGGCGGGGAACACTGAAGCTTTCTTT. Its protein product is CSAFLRAGNTEAFF.

Ten or more counts support this clonotype. The V and J genes are TRBV19 and TRBJ1-2; 7 nucleotides agree with TRBD1. Germline lookup yields CDR1 LNHDA and CDR2 SQIVND (reference sequence). Trimming took 8 bases from V and 5 from J; bases not matched to a gene: 8. CDR3 length equals 13 residues. CDR3 bases: TGTGCCAGTTTATCGGGACAGAAATATGGCTACACCTTC. It translates to CASLSGQKYGYTF.

At least ten counts were recorded for this clonotype. CDR3 sequence (DNA): TGTGCCAGCAGCAACTCCGGGAAGAACTATGGCTACACCTTC. It yields the protein CASSNSGKNYGYTF. The rearrangement links TRBV5-5 to TRBJ1-2, with D unclear. Germline loops: CDR1 SGHKS, CDR2 YYEKEE (reference sequence). The CDR3 has 14 amino acids. V was trimmed by 4 bases and J by 2 bases, leaving 12 bases between them.

This clonotype was counted at least ten times. For the CDR3, the DNA is TGTGCCAGCAGCCGGGGGACTAGAAATAACAATGAGCAGTTCTTC. It translates to CASSRGTRNNNEQFF. The rearrangement links TRBV14 to TRBJ2-1; 8 bases line up with TRBD2. Trimming at V came to 4 bases and at J to 5 bases, leaving 7 bases not matched to a gene. CDR1 and CDR2 from the germline V gene are SGHDN and FVKESK. The CDR3 has 15 amino acids.

This clonotype was counted at least ten times. This chain connects TRBV7-6 to TRBJ1-5; D gene ambiguous. The germline CDR1 and CDR2 sequences are SGHVS and FNYEAQ. Trimming left V 1 base short and J 5 bases short, with 12 bases between. This CDR3 region has 15 residues. The CDR3 nucleotides read TGTGCCAGCAGCTTAGGGGTAGGACTAGATCAGCCCCAGCATTTT. It yields the protein CASSLGVGLDQPQHF.

The rearrangement joins TRBV4-1 to TRBJ2-3; D might be TRBD1 (6 bases). The length of the CDR3 is 14 residues. V lost 2 bases to trimming and J lost 0 bases, with 6 bases between them. In germline, CDR1 is MGHRA, CDR2 YSYEKL. CDR3 in amino acids: CASSQTGSTDTQYF. DNA of the CDR3: TGCGCCAGCAGCCAAACAGGGAGCACAGATACGCAGTATTTT.

This sequence joins TRBV3-1 and TRBJ2-3; 11 nucleotides align to TRBD2. The V and J ends lost 4 bases and 2 bases, in that order; junction bases with no gene match: 5. The CDR3 loop spans 16 amino acids. Per germline, CDR1 LGHDT and CDR2 YNNKEL (reference sequence). This CDR3 is CASSRGLADTTDTQYF. CDR3 coding DNA: TGTGCCAGCAGCCGGGGACTAGCGGACACCACAGATACGCAGTATTTT.

The V call is TRBV5-1, the J call TRBJ2-7, with a possible D match to TRBD2 (6 bases). This CDR3 is built from 15 residues. Trimming left V 1 base short and J 3 bases short, with 14 bases between. Germline assignment: CDR1 SGHRS and CDR2 YFSETQ. The CDR3 is CASSLSGGTGYEQYF. The CDR3 DNA reads as TGCGCCAGCAGCTTGAGTGGCGGGACCGGCTACGAGCAGTACTTC.

At least ten counts were recorded for this clonotype. The chain joins TRBV7-9 to TRBJ1-1; D remains unclear. This CDR3 contains 11 residues. V shed 7 bases and J shed 2 bases, with 5 bases lying between them. Germline V CDR1 and CDR2: SEHNR, FQNEAQ (reference sequence). The CDR3 spells CASTLNTEAFF. CDR3 DNA: TGTGCCAGCACCCTCAACACTGAAGCTTTCTTT.

This clonotype occurred many times. The gene calls are TRBV6-5 and TRBJ2-1; TRBD2 matches 7 bases. The V gene end was trimmed by 5 bases and the J gene end by 0 bases; junction bases not matched to a gene: 4. CDR1 MNHEY and CDR2 SVGAGI come from the germline V gene. The CDR3 loop spans 15 amino acids. CDR3 amino acids: CASSTSDISYNEQFF. The CDR3 nucleotides read TGTGCCAGCAGTACTAGCGATATCTCCTACAATGAGCAGTTCTTC.

At least ten counts were recorded for this clonotype. The CDR3 protein is CASSITTGEKLFF. CDR3 in DNA: TGTGCCAGCAGTATCACGACGGGGGAAAAACTGTTTTTT. V usage is TRBV12-3 or TRBV12-4 and J usage is TRBJ1-4; D gene ambiguous. Trimming shortened V by 5 bases and J by 8 bases, and 12 bases separated the two germline ends. The length of the CDR3 is 13 residues.

This clonotype was detected ten times or more. V is TRBV7-6 and J is TRBJ1-4; 8 nucleotides match TRBD1. V lost 5 bases and J lost 8; bases outside the gene matches: 10. CDR3 size: 15 residues. Germline-derived CDR1 and CDR2 are SGHVS and FNYEAQ. CDR3 DNA sequence: TGTGCCAGCAGCATTCGGACAGGGAGTAGAGAAAAACTGTTTTTT. It codes for CASSIRTGSREKLFF. Combining the CDR3 with reference TRBV7-6 and TRBJ1-4 gives the whole variable domain GAGVSQSPRYKVTKRGQDVALRCDPISGHVSLYWYRQALGQGPEFLTYFNYEAQQDKSGLPNDRFSAERPEGSISTLTIQRTEQRDSAMYRCASSIRTGSREKLFFGSGTQLSVL.

This clonotype was found many times. The CDR3 loop is CASSLSGTGGGVGIQYF. The DNA for the CDR3 is TGCGCCAGCAGCCTTTCCGGGACAGGGGGAGGTGTGGGCATTCAGTACTTC. This sequence joins TRBV4-1 and TRBJ2-4; 11 bases align to TRBD1. Losses at the gene ends were 4 bases for V and 9 bases for J; bases not matched to a gene: 14. CDR3 length equals 17 residues. Germline CDR1 and CDR2: MGHRA and YSYEKL.

This clonotype was seen many times. The J gene is TRBJ2-1, the V gene TRBV7-9; the match to TRBD2 covers 8 bases. Germline CDR1 reads SEHNR; CDR2 reads FQNEAQ (reference sequence). This CDR3 is built from 13 residues. The V gene end was trimmed by 8 bases and the J gene end by 9 bases; junction bases not matched to a gene: 9. The CDR3 protein is CASQREGLGEQFF. The DNA for the CDR3 is TGTGCCAGCCAACGGGAGGGTCTCGGTGAGCAGTTCTTC. The full variable domain, with the rest looked up from reference TRBV7-9 and TRBJ2-1, is DTGVSQNPRHKITKRGQNVTFRCDPISEHNRLYWYRQTLGQGPEFLTYFQNEAQLEKSRLLSDRFSAERPKGSFSTLEIQRTEQGDSAMYLCASQREGLGEQFFGPGTRLTVL.

This clonotype was picked up many times. DNA of the CDR3: TGTGCCATCAGTGTGGCGGCAGCGAACACCGGGGAGCTGTTTTTT. Its protein is CAISVAAANTGELFF. This chain links TRBV10-3 with TRBJ2-2; D is undetermined. The CDR3 is 15 residues long. The germline CDR1 and CDR2 sequences are ENHRY and SYGVKD. V dropped 4 bases and J dropped 0 bases, with 9 bases sitting between them.

This clonotype came up a few times. The V call is TRBV7-8, the J call TRBJ2-5, with 10 positions matching TRBD2. Germline-derived CDR1 and CDR2 are SGHVS and FQNEAQ. The CDR3 is 16 amino acids. J lost 2 bases, V lost 5 bases, and 8 bases had no gene match. This CDR3 is CASSPWTSGTQETQYF. CDR3 DNA: TGTGCCAGCAGCCCATGGACTAGCGGAACACAAGAGACCCAGTACTTC.

This clonotype showed up many times. The chain joins TRBV5-1 to TRBJ1-1, with TRBD1 as a possible D gene (5 bases). Germline loops: CDR1 SGHRS, CDR2 YFSETQ. This CDR3 spans 15 amino acids. V was trimmed by 4 bases and J by 4 bases, leaving 17 bases between them. Here the CDR3 DNA reads TGCGCCAGCAGCCCGGGGGGTGCGGGCGGCACTGAAGCTTTCTTT. Translated: CASSPGGAGGTEAFF.

This clonotype was found many times. The chain uses TRBV5-1 and TRBJ2-5; the D gene is possibly TRBD1 (6 bases). The germline CDR1 and CDR2 sequences are SGHRS and YFSETQ. This CDR3 contains 15 residues. V was cut by 5 bases and J by 4 bases, with 18 bases left in between. In nucleotides, the CDR3 is TGCGCCAGCAGTTCCGGACAGAGAGGGGGAGAGACCCAGTACTTC. Translating it yields CASSSGQRGGETQYF.

This chain connects TRBV2 to TRBJ1-2; D is unresolved. V shed 3 bases and J shed 2 bases, with 7 bases lying between them. The germline CDR1 and CDR2 sequences are SNHLY and FYNNEI. CDR3 length: 13 residues. In DNA form, the CDR3 reads TGTGCCAGCAGTGACGCGATAAACTATGGCTACACCTTC. Amino acid sequence: CASSDAINYGYTF.

This clonotype was detected ten times or more. The gene calls are TRBV27 and TRBJ1-3; no firm D call. V gave up 5 bases and J gave up 0 bases, with 8 bases separating them. The CDR3 contains 14 residues. Germline V gives CDR1 MNHEY, CDR2 SMNVEV (reference sequence). The CDR3 DNA follows: TGTGCCAGCAGTCCTTTTTCCTCTGGAAACACCATATATTTT. Encoded protein: CASSPFSSGNTIYF.

The chain combines TRBV19 with TRBJ2-3, with TRBD2 matching over 7 bases. V was clipped by 9 bases and J by 3 bases; unmatched bases: 9. The CDR3 totals 14 residues. Germline V gene data show CDR1 as LNHDA and CDR2 as SQIVND (reference sequence). The CDR3 is CASRGRAETDTQYF. As DNA, the CDR3 is TGTGCCAGCCGAGGGAGGGCCGAAACAGATACGCAGTATTTT.